This entry features one TCR beta chain sequence. The same CDR3 can be traced to other DNA sequences in this sample. These data are taken from a study of blood T cell repertoires in COVID-19. The CDR3 covers 14 residues. From germline, CDR1 is SGHRS and CDR2 YFSETQ. V was pared by 3 bases and J by 3 bases, with 10 bases between. Profiled with immunoSEQ multiplex PCR; TCRdb holds only in-frame clones, not every one. This sample has around 340,000 clones, with around four fifths found just once. V usage is TRBV5-1 and J usage is TRBJ1-3; no clear D gene. The sample taken for sequencing was peripheral blood. This sequence was found in a man aged 30 to 39 with active or convalescent COVID-19. CDR3 DNA: TGCGCCAGCAGCTCGTCGGGGAGTGGAAACACCATATATTTT. Protein product: CASSSSGSGNTIYF.